The 31 T cell receptor beta chains below come from one sample, sequenced in a study of shared clonotypes between healthy human individuals. Clones were sequenced by immunoSEQ multiplex PCR, and TCRdb holds only the in-frame ones, with some missing. The sample contains about 2.4 million clones, 93% of which appear only once. The specimen sequenced was naive CD4+ T cells from PBMCs. Subset reported: CD45RA+ positively selected. Receptors were obtained from a man aged 18 to 30 in good health. Some clones in this sample may be carry-over from other donors' samples.

J is TRBJ1-2 and V is TRBV5-4; 8 bases are shared with TRBD1. Trimming cost V 2 bases and J 0 bases; bases outside gene matches: 6. The CDR3 is 16 residues long. Germline loops: CDR1 SGHNT, CDR2 YYREEE (reference sequence). The CDR3 DNA follows: TGTGCCAGCAGCTTAAACACAGGGGGGGCTAACTATGGCTACACCTTC. Its protein product is CASSLNTGGANYGYTF.

The chain uses TRBV7-9 and TRBJ1-4, with 11 positions matching TRBD1. Germline V gene lookup returns CDR1 SEHNR and CDR2 FQNEAQ (reference sequence). Trimming cost V 4 bases and J 12 bases; bases outside gene matches: 10. The CDR3 sequence is 15 residues long. The CDR3 sequence is CASSSGQGARSQLFF. DNA of the CDR3: TGTGCCAGCAGCTCCGGACAGGGGGCGCGGAGCCAACTGTTTTTT.

Only a few counts were recorded for this clone. The chain links TRBV4-1 to TRBJ1-1, with D possibly being TRBD1 (5 bases). V shed 9 bases and J shed 1 base, with 12 bases lying between them. The CDR3 is 13 residues long. The V gene's germline CDR1 is MGHRA and CDR2 YSYEKL. The CDR3 region has the DNA TGCGCCAGTAAAAACACAGGGAACACTGAAGCTTTCTTT. Translated, it gives CASKNTGNTEAFF.

The chain employs TRBV10-3 and TRBJ1-1; 7 bases line up with TRBD1. Germline CDR1 ENHRY, CDR2 SYGVKD. J gave up 1 base and V 10 bases, and 9 bases lay outside the gene matches. This CDR3 has 14 amino acids. The CDR3 loop reads CASKVGTANTEAFF. CDR3 in DNA: TGTGCCAGCAAGGTCGGGACAGCGAACACTGAAGCTTTCTTT.

J is TRBJ1-4 and V is TRBV4-1, with a weak D call TRBD1 (5 bases). This CDR3 has 15 amino acids. V gave up 2 bases and J gave up 7 bases, with 14 bases separating them. Germline V gene lookup returns CDR1 MGHRA and CDR2 YSYEKL. CDR3 amino acids: CASSQSDRLTEKLFF. The CDR3 nucleotides read TGCGCCAGCAGCCAAAGTGACAGATTAACTGAAAAACTGTTTTTT.

CDR3 in DNA: TGTGCCAGCAAGATTGGGACAGGGGGGGTCTATGGCTACACCTTC. Translated, it gives CASKIGTGGVYGYTF. The rearrangement joins TRBV6-5 to TRBJ1-2, with TRBD1 matching 11 bases. Trimming took 7 bases from V and 4 from J; bases not matched to a gene: 8. CDR3 length equals 15 residues. In germline, CDR1 is MNHEY, CDR2 SVGAGI.

The chain employs TRBV11-2 and TRBJ2-3; 11 bases fit TRBD2. CDR1 is SGHAT, CDR2 FQNNGV, per germline. CDR3 length: 15 amino acids. V trimming: 5 bases; J trimming: 3 bases; junction bases outside the gene matches: 4. CDR3 DNA: TGTGCCAGCAGCCGGGGACTAGCGGCAACAGATACGCAGTATTTT. This translates into CASSRGLAATDTQYF.

The rearrangement uses TRBV10-1 and TRBJ2-3; TRBD1 aligns across 7 bases. CDR1 and CDR2 (germline): WNHNN, SYGVQD (reference sequence). CDR3 length: 14 residues. V lost 6 bases, J lost 3 bases, and 6 bases stayed unmatched. For the CDR3, the DNA is TGCGCCAGCAGCAGGACAGGCGGGACAGATACGCAGTATTTT. It codes for CASSRTGGTDTQYF.

The chain joins TRBV5-7 to TRBJ1-4; D unclear. TRBV5-7 is an open reading frame, and its role is uncertain. V lost 2 bases to trimming and J lost 2 bases, with 13 bases between them. This CDR3 region has 16 residues. CDR3 DNA: TGTGCCAGCAGCTTATTTTGGAACGACACTAATGAAAAACTGTTTTTT. This translates into CASSLFWNDTNEKLFF.

J is TRBJ2-3 and V is TRBV6-1, with D perhaps TRBD2 (5 bases). This CDR3 region has 13 residues. Germline CDR1 is MNHNS and CDR2 is SASEGT. V lost 5 bases and J lost 5, with 11 bases in between. CDR3 nucleotides: TGTGCCAGCAGTCCCGGGGTGAGAGATACGCAGTATTTT. Its translation: CASSPGVRDTQYF.

V usage is TRBV7-8 and J usage is TRBJ1-2; D remains unclear. Germline V gene sequence: CDR1 SGHVS, CDR2 FQNEAQ. The germline V and J ends were trimmed by 6 bases and 4 bases, with 12 bases remaining between them. This CDR3 is built from 13 residues. The DNA of the CDR3 is TGTGCCAGCAGTCCGTACATAGGCTATGGCTACACCTTC. Translation gives CASSPYIGYGYTF.

Concerning this clone: The sample holds other DNA sequences that translate to the same CDR3. The chain is built from TRBV20-1 and TRBJ1-2; D call uncertain. V was cut by 3 bases and J by 4 bases, with 3 bases left in between. Germline values: CDR1 DFQATT, CDR2 SNEGSKA (reference sequence). This CDR3 contains 10 residues. The CDR3 DNA sequence: TGCAGTGCTAGGTTCTATGGCTACACCTTC. Amino acids: CSARFYGYTF.

The chain uses TRBV9 and TRBJ1-1; the match to TRBD1 covers 8 bases. Per germline, CDR1 SGDLS and CDR2 YYNGEE. The V and J ends lost 4 bases and 0 bases, in that order; junction bases with no gene match: 5. This CDR3 spans 15 amino acids. The CDR3 spells CASSPWGQVNTEAFF. CDR3 in DNA: TGTGCCAGCAGCCCATGGGGACAGGTGAACACTGAAGCTTTCTTT.

A remark on this clone: The sample contains more than one DNA sequence encoding this CDR3. The chain employs TRBV9 and TRBJ2-1; 9 nucleotides match TRBD1. This CDR3 is 15 amino acids long. Trimming removed 0 bases from V and 3 bases from J; junction bases left unmatched: 1. Germline V gene lookup returns CDR1 SGDLS and CDR2 YYNGEE. The CDR3 sequence: CASSVDRGLYNEQFF. CDR3 nucleotide sequence: TGTGCCAGCAGCGTAGACAGGGGGCTCTACAATGAGCAGTTCTTC.

The CDR3 region is CASSQVTSGRAGETQYF. Written as DNA, the CDR3 is TGTGCCAGCAGCCAAGTAACTAGCGGGAGGGCCGGGGAGACCCAGTACTTC. The chain is built from TRBV4-2 and TRBJ2-5, with 13 bases matching TRBD2. Germline V CDR1 and CDR2: LGHNA, YNFKEQ. V shed 1 base, J shed 5 bases, and the junction held 7 bases outside the gene matches. The CDR3 is 17 amino acids.

The J gene is TRBJ2-7, the V gene TRBV7-2, with D hard to call. The CDR3 loop spans 14 amino acids. V dropped 3 bases and J dropped 5 bases, with 14 bases sitting between them. Looked up from germline, CDR1 is SGHTA and CDR2 is FQGNSA. CDR3 coding DNA: TGTGCCAGCAGCTTCAAGGTTGGGGTAAACGAGCAGTACTTC. Amino acids: CASSFKVGVNEQYF.

This chain connects TRBV16 to TRBJ2-7; 10 bases align to TRBD1. The CDR3 is 15 residues long. CDR1 is KGHSY and CDR2 is FQNENV in the germline V gene. V shed 0 bases and J 6 bases; nucleotides not matched to a gene: 5. The CDR3 reads CASSQSGTGESEQYF. CDR3 DNA sequence: TGTGCCAGCAGCCAATCCGGGACAGGGGAGAGCGAGCAGTACTTC. Using reference TRBV16 and TRBJ2-7 for the parts outside the CDR3, the full variable domain is GEEVAQTPKHLVRGEGQKAKLYCAPIKGHSYVFWYQQVLKNEFKFLISFQNENVFDETGMPKERFSAKCLPNSPCSLEIQATKLEDSAVYFCASSQSGTGESEQYFGPGTRLTVT.

This chain links TRBV2 with TRBJ1-1, with D possibly being TRBD1 (5 bases). This CDR3 is built from 14 residues. Germline CDR1 reads SNHLY; CDR2 reads FYNNEI. The V end was cut by 8 bases, the J end by 4 bases, with 17 bases between. CDR3 sequence: CASLWQGSGTEAFF. The CDR3 DNA reads as TGTGCCAGCCTATGGCAGGGTTCGGGCACTGAAGCTTTCTTT.

The chain is built from TRBV6-1 and TRBJ1-6; tentatively, D is TRBD1 (6 bases). With 7 bases removed from V and 10 bases from J, the gap between germline ends came to 14 bases. Germline loops: CDR1 MNHNS, CDR2 SASEGT. The CDR3 has 13 residues. In nucleotides, the CDR3 is TGTGCCAGCAATGGACAGTTAGGGTCACCCCTCCACTTT. Amino acid sequence: CASNGQLGSPLHF.

CDR3 in DNA: TGCGCCAGCTCCTCCCCGGGACAGCAATACGAGCAGTACTTC. Translating gives CASSSPGQQYEQYF. V gene TRBV4-1 combines with J gene TRBJ2-7; TRBD1 matches 7 bases. The length of the CDR3 is 14 residues. Germline V gene data show CDR1 as MGHRA and CDR2 as YSYEKL. V lost 8 bases and J lost 4; bases outside the gene matches: 11.

The rearrangement links TRBV25-1 to TRBJ2-1, with 12 nucleotides matching TRBD2. This CDR3 spans 15 amino acids. After removal of 6 bases from V and 8 bases from J, the junction contained 8 bases not matched to a gene. The germline V gene encodes CDR1 MGHDK and CDR2 SYGVNS. The CDR3 spells CASSDLAGGPYEQFF. The CDR3 DNA reads as TGTGCCAGCAGCGACCTAGCGGGAGGGCCCTATGAGCAGTTCTTC.

This clone appeared a few times. This chain links TRBV18 with TRBJ1-5; possible D gene TRBD1, 6 bases. The germline gives CDR1 KGHSH, CDR2 LQKENI. The CDR3 consists of 14 residues. Trimming left V 4 bases short and J 4 bases short, with 11 bases between. The CDR3 DNA reads as TGTGCCAGCTCACAAACAGGGTTTAATCAGCCCCAGCATTTT. Translating it yields CASSQTGFNQPQHF.

The sample holds one count of this clone. The genes are TRBV6-1 and TRBJ2-5; D may be TRBD2 (5 bases). The DNA end lines up better with TRBJ2-7; the J call may be wrong. The CDR3 has 14 amino acids. Per the germline V gene, CDR1 is MNHNS and CDR2 is SASEGT. For the CDR3, the DNA is TGTGCCAGCAGTGAACAGCGGAGCTCCTACGAGCAGTACTTC. Its translation: CASSEQRSSYEQYF.

The rearrangement uses TRBV7-9 and TRBJ2-7; D is ambiguous. Trimming stripped 2 bases from V and 0 bases from J, with 8 bases between. Germline V gives CDR1 SEHNR, CDR2 FQNEAQ (reference sequence). The CDR3 runs to 14 residues. CDR3 region: CASSLRGTSYEQYF. For the CDR3, the DNA is TGTGCCAGCAGCTTACGAGGCACCTCCTACGAGCAGTACTTC.

V gene TRBV7-9 combines with J gene TRBJ2-7; TRBD1 agrees at 7 bases. The V segment lost 1 base and the J segment 5 bases; nucleotides outside the gene matches: 2. The length of the CDR3 is 13 residues. CDR1 is SEHNR, CDR2 FQNEAQ, per germline (reference sequence). The CDR3 DNA reads TGTGCCAGCAGCTTAGGGGGGACAGACGAGCAGTACTTC. This encodes CASSLGGTDEQYF. Filled out from reference TRBV7-9 and TRBJ2-7, the complete variable domain reads DTGVSQNPRHKITKRGQNVTFRCDPISEHNRLYWYRQTLGQGPEFLTYFQNEAQLEKSRLLSDRFSAERPKGSFSTLEIQRTEQGDSAMYLCASSLGGTDEQYFGPGTRLTVT.

The chain combines TRBV18 with TRBJ2-7; TRBD1 matches 9 bases. The CDR3 is 17 residues long. In germline, CDR1 is KGHSH, CDR2 LQKENI. V shed 3 bases, J shed 0 bases, and the junction held 9 bases outside the gene matches. The CDR3 nucleotides read TGTGCCAGCTCACCGGTGAGAGGACAGGGGAGCTCCTACGAGCAGTACTTC. Residues: CASSPVRGQGSSYEQYF. Using reference TRBV18 and TRBJ2-7 for the parts outside the CDR3, the full variable domain is NAGVMQNPRHLVRRRGQEARLRCSPMKGHSHVYWYRQLPEEGLKFMVYLQKENIIDESGMPKERFSAEFPKEGPSILRIQQVVRGDSAAYFCASSPVRGQGSSYEQYFGPGTRLTVT.

This chain links TRBV5-6 with TRBJ1-2; D is possibly TRBD1 (5 bases). CDR3 length: 13 residues. Germline-derived CDR1 and CDR2 are SGHDT and YYEEEE. Trimming stripped 2 bases from V and 2 bases from J, with 7 bases between. The CDR3 loop reads CASSFRENYGYTF. In nucleotides, the CDR3 is TGTGCCAGCAGCTTCAGGGAGAACTATGGCTACACCTTC.

The chain is built from TRBV5-1 and TRBJ2-5, with D tentatively TRBD2 (5 bases). The CDR3 loop spans 16 amino acids. CDR1 and CDR2 (germline): SGHRS, YFSETQ. The germline V and J ends were trimmed by 3 bases and 5 bases, with 20 bases remaining between them. CDR3 nucleotides: TGCGCCAGCAGCTCCGGAGAGGGTACTTCCAGTGAGACCCAGTACTTC. Translating gives CASSSGEGTSSETQYF.

DNA for the CDR3: TGTGCCAGCAGTTTAGCGTCAGCGCTGCAGGGCTACACCTTC. Amino acid sequence: CASSLASALQGYTF. This chain uses TRBV28 with TRBJ1-2, with D hard to call. Germline V gene sequence: CDR1 MDHEN, CDR2 SYDVKM. The V end was cut by 2 bases, the J end by 8 bases, with 15 bases between. The CDR3 sequence is 14 residues long.

The V and J genes are TRBV27 and TRBJ1-2; D is perhaps TRBD1 (5 bases). Trimming removed 5 bases from V and 8 bases from J, with 18 bases in between. Germline V gives CDR1 MNHEY, CDR2 SMNVEV (reference sequence). CDR3 length: 14 residues. DNA of the CDR3: TGTGCCAGCAGTCCACGCACCGGGGCCTGGGGCTACACCTTC. Translated: CASSPRTGAWGYTF.

The CDR3 coding sequence is TGTGCCAGCAGCTACGGTTATGAGCAGTTCTTC. Translated, it gives CASSYGYEQFF. V and J are TRBV11-2 and TRBJ2-1; D call uncertain. The CDR3 runs 11 residues. The V gene lost 4 bases and the J gene lost 8 bases, with 6 bases spanning the gap. CDR1 SGHAT and CDR2 FQNNGV come from the germline V gene. The full variable domain, its missing parts supplied by reference TRBV11-2 and TRBJ2-1, is EAGVAQSPRYKIIEKRQSVAFWCNPISGHATLYWYQQILGQGPKLLIQFQNNGVVDDSQLPKDRFSAERLKGVDSTLKIQPAKLEDSAVYLCASSYGYEQFFGPGTRLTVL.